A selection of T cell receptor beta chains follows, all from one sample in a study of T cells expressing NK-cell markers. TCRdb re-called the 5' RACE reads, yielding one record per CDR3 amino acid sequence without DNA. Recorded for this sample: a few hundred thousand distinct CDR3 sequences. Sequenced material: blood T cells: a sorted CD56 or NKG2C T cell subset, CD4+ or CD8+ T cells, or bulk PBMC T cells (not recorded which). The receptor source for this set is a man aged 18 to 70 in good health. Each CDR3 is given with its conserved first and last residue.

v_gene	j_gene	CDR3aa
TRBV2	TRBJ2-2	CASRPGQATGELFF
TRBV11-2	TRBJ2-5	CASSLAGPGETQYF
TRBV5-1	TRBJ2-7	CASSKTPGQSYEQYF
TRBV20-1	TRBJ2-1	CSATRDGPGNEQFF
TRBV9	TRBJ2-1	CASSVTVSSGYNEQFF
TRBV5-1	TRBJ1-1	CASSFNVIVRDTEAFF
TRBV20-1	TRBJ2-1	CSARWGVLRNEQFF
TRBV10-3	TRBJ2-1	CAISERDEQFF
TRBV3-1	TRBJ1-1	CASSQVTGGNTEAFF
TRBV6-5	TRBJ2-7	CASSYSNRGKSEQYF
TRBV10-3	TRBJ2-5	CAISGAGPQETQYF
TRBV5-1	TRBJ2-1	CASSLGVGTYNEQFF
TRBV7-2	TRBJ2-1	CASSFRVGVAYNEQFF
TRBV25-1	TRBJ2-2	CASSEGGENTGELFF
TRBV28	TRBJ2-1	CASRSLAGGYNEQFF
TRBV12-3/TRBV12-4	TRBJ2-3	CASSLARGRDYTGTDTQYF
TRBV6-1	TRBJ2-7	CASSPGGALSYEQYF
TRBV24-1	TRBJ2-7	CATSDLSEQYF
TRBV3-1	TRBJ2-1	CASSQEGRIRDEQFF
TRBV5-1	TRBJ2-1	CASSLSQWRGGTYNEQFF
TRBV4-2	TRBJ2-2	CASSQNEDSLTGELFF
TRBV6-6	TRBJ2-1	CACRRDNNEQFF
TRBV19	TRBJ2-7	CASRDSPRSYEQYF
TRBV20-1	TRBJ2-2	CSAPRQGATGELFF
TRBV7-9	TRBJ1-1	CASIPGWGNTEAFF
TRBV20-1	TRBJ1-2	CSARGGNYGYTF
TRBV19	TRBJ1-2	CASSAGDSRYGYTF
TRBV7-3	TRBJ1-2	CASSLAGGNGYTF
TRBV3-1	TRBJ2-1	CASSQDRLAGAYNEQFF
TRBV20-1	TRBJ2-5	CSARERLYRETQYF
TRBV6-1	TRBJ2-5	CASSDLWRGGEETQYF
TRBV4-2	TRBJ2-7	CASSQDWTASYEQYF
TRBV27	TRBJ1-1	CASSLLQGKTGTEAFF
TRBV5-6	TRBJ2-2	CASSSVGPGELFF
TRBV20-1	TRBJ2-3	CSASRAGGPDTQYF
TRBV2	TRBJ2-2	CASWDRMTGELFF
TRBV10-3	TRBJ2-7	CAISEVGSSYEQYF
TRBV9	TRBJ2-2	CASSSGHGGASTGELFF
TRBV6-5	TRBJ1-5	CASSLQGRPDQPQHF
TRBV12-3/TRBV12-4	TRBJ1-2	CASSLREGGYGYTF
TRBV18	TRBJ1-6	CASSPFDTGGSPLHF
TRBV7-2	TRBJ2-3	CASTLGGGAKADTQYF
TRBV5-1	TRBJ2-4	CASSLEPGGAKNIQYF
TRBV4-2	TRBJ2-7	CASSPLSPDKRRYEQYF
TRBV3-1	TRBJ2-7	CASSRTVRSYEQYF
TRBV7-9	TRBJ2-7	CATARGGNYEQYF
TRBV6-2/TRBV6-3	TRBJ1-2	CASSPFLGQDGGYTF
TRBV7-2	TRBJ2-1	CASTTTLTGGRLSEQFF
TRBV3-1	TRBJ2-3	CASSLRSMVAGANPGKDTQYF
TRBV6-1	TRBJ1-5	CASRDGQGAGSNQPQHF
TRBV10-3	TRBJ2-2	CAISGTSGGYPGELFF
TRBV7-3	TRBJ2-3	CASSSRWGDTQYF
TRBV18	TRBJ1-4	CASSPVGTGNEKLFF
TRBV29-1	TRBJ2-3	CSVEDTSGGLTDTQYF
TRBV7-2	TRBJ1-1	CASSPYGTEAFF
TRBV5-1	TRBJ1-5	CASSTDDRVNNQPQHF
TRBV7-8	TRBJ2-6	CASSLNGLSGANVLTF
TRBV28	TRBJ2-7	CASSLAGPSYEQYF
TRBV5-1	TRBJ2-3	CASSLDGGAKTDTQYF
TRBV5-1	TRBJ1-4	CASSLGTGRGEKLFF